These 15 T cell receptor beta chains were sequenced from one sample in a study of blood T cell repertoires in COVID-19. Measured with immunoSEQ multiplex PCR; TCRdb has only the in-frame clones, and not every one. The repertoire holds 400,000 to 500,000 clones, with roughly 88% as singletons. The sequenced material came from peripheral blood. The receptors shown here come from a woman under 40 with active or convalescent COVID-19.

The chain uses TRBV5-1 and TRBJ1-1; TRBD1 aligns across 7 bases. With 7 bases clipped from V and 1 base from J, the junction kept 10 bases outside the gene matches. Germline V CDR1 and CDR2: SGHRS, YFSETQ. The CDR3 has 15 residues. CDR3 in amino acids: CASAQGYKGNTEAFF. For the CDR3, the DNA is TGCGCCAGCGCACAGGGGTACAAGGGGAACACTGAAGCTTTCTTT.

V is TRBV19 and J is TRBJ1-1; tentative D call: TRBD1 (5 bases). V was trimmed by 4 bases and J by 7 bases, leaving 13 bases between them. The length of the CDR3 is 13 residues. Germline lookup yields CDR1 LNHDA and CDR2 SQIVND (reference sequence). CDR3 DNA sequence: TGTGCCAGTAGTACCCTCCCAGACAGTGAAGCTTTCTTT. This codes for CASSTLPDSEAFF.

The CDR3: CAISPRDSTTEAFF. CDR3 sequence (DNA): TGTGCCATCTCCCCTCGGGACAGTACCACTGAAGCTTTCTTT. This rearrangement joins TRBV10-3 to TRBJ1-1, with 7 nucleotides matching TRBD1. Germline trimming cut 8 bases from V and 4 bases from J; bases unmatched to any gene: 10. CDR3 length equals 14 residues. Germline lookup yields CDR1 ENHRY and CDR2 SYGVKD.

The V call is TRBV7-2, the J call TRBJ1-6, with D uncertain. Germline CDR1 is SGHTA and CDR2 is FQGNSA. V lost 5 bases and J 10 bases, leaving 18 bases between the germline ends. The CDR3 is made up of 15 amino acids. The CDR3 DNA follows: TGTGCCAGCAGCCTCCCCCCGGGGTTTCGGTCACCCCTCCACTTT. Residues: CASSLPPGFRSPLHF.

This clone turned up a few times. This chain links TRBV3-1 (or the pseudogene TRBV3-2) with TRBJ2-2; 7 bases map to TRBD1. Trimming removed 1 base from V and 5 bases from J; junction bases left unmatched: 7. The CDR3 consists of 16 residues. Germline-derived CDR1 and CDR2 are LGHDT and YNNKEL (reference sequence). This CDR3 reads CASSQGTGAVTGELFF. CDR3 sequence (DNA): TGTGCCAGCAGCCAAGGGACAGGCGCCGTTACCGGGGAGCTGTTTTTT.

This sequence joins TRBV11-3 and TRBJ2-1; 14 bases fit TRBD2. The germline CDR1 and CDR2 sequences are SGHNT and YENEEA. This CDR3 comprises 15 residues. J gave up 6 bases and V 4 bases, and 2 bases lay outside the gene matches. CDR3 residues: CASSSGLAGANEQFF. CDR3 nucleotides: TGTGCCAGCAGCTCGGGACTAGCGGGAGCCAATGAGCAGTTCTTC.

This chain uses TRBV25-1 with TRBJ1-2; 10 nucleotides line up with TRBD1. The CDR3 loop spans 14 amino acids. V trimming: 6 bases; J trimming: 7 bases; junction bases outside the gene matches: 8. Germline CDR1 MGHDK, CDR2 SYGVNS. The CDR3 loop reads CASRRQGAEGGYTF. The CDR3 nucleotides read TGTGCCAGCAGGCGACAGGGGGCTGAGGGTGGCTACACCTTC.

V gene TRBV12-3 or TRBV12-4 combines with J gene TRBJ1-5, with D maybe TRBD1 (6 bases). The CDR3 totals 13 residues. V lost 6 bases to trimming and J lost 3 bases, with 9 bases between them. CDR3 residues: CASSWTANQPQHF. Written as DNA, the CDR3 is TGTGCCAGCAGCTGGACAGCCAATCAGCCCCAGCATTTT.

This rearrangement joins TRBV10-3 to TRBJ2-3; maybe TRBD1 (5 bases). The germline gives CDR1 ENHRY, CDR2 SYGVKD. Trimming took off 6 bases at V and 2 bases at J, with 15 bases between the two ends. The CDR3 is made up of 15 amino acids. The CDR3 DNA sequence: TGTGCCATCAGCTCGACAGTTTCGAACACAGATACGCAGTATTTT. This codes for CAISSTVSNTDTQYF.

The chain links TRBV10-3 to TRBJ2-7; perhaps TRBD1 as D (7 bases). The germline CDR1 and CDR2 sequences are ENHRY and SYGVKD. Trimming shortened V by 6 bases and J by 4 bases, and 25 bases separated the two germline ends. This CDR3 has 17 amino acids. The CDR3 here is CAIRQPGGGQTNYEQYF. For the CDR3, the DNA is TGTGCCATCAGACAACCCGGAGGGGGACAGACAAATTACGAGCAGTACTTC.

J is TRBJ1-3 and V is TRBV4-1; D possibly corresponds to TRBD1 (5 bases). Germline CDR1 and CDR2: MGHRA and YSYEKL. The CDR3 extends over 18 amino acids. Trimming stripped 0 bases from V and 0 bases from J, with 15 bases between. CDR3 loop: CASSQDDGTPSSGNTIYF. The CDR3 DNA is TGCGCCAGCAGCCAAGATGACGGGACTCCGAGCTCTGGAAACACCATATATTTT.

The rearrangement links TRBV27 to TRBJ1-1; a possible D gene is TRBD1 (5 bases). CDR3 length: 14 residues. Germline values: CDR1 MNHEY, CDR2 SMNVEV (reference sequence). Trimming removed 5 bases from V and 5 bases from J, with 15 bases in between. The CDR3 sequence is CASSNPGRGTEAFF. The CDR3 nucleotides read TGTGCCAGCAGTAATCCGGGTCGGGGGACTGAAGCTTTCTTT.

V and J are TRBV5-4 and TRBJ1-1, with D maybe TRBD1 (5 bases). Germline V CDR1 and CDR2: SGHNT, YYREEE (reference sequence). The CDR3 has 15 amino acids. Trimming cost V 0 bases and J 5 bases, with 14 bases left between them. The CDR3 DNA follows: TGTGCCAGCAGCTTGGGGGGCTTGGGTGAGACTGAAGCTTTCTTT. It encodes CASSLGGLGETEAFF.

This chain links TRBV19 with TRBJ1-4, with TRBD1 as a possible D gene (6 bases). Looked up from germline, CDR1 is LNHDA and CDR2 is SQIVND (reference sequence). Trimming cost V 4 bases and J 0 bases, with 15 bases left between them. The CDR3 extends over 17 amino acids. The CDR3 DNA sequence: TGTGCCAGTAGTAAACCTTTAGGGGGGGCAACTAATGAAAAACTGTTTTTT. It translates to CASSKPLGGATNEKLFF. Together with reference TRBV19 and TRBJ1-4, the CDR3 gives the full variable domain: DGGITQSPKYLFRKEGQNVTLSCEQNLNHDAMYWYRQDPGQGLRLIYYSQIVNDFQKGDIAEGYSVSREKKESFPLTVTSAQKNPTAFYLCASSKPLGGATNEKLFFGSGTQLSVL.

The CDR3 sequence is CASSLLLNTGELFF. The CDR3 nucleotides read TGTGCCAGCAGTCTCCTATTGAACACCGGGGAGCTGTTTTTT. The chain combines TRBV11-2 with TRBJ2-2; D unresolved. The CDR3 totals 14 residues. Germline CDR1 reads SGHAT; CDR2 reads FQNNGV. Trimming took off 6 bases at V and 1 base at J, with 9 bases between the two ends. Complete variable domain (other parts from reference TRBV11-2 and TRBJ2-2): EAGVAQSPRYKIIEKRQSVAFWCNPISGHATLYWYQQILGQGPKLLIQFQNNGVVDDSQLPKDRFSAERLKGVDSTLKIQPAKLEDSAVYLCASSLLLNTGELFFGEGSRLTVL.